The 11 T cell receptor beta chains presented below share a single source sample, sequenced in a study of cytomegalovirus exposure and HLA in healthy donors. Some clones are missing from TCRdb's copy, which holds only in-frame ones; the method was immunoSEQ multiplex PCR. The data contain 200,000 to 250,000 clones, over 80% of them seen just once; the ten biggest clones take up over 11%. Input material: PBMCs. These receptor sequences come from a woman between 25 and 40 years old in good health and CMV-seropositive.

CDR3 loop: CASSQGGLQYF. DNA of the CDR3: TGCGCCAGCAGCCAAGGGGGCCTACAGTACTTC. The genes are TRBV4-1 and TRBJ2-7, with D maybe TRBD1 (5 bases). The germline CDR1 and CDR2 sequences are MGHRA and YSYEKL. V was pared by 1 base and J by 10 bases, with 8 bases between. There are 11 residues in the CDR3.

The V call is TRBV25-1, the J call TRBJ1-2, with TRBD1 identical over 9 bases. Germline V lookup: CDR1 MGHDK, CDR2 SYGVNS. Unmatched junction bases numbered 9, after V lost 6 bases and J lost 7 bases. This CDR3 region has 14 residues. CDR3 coding DNA: TGTGCCAGCAGACGACCGGGACAGGGAGCTGGCTACACCTTC. Translation gives CASRRPGQGAGYTF.

V and J are TRBV11-2 and TRBJ2-7, with 8 positions matching TRBD2. V lost 1 base and J lost 0; bases outside the gene matches: 5. The germline gives CDR1 SGHAT, CDR2 FQNNGV. The CDR3 is 16 amino acids. CDR3 DNA: TGTGCCAGCAGCTTAGTTTTTAGCGGGAACTCCTACGAGCAGTACTTC. It encodes CASSLVFSGNSYEQYF.

The chain combines TRBV28 with TRBJ2-7, with 9 nucleotides matching TRBD2. CDR3 length: 14 amino acids. CDR1 is MDHEN, CDR2 SYDVKM, per germline. V lost 5 bases and J lost 0; bases outside the gene matches: 2. The CDR3 nucleotides are TGTGCCAGCAGTCGTAGCGGGAGCTCCTACGAGCAGTACTTC. Translated: CASSRSGSSYEQYF. Based on the CDR3 plus reference TRBV28 and TRBJ2-7, the full variable domain is DVKVTQSSRYLVKRTGEKVFLECVQDMDHENMFWYRQDPGLGLRLIYFSYDVKMKEKGDIPEGYSVSREKKERFSLILESASTNQTSMYLCASSRSGSSYEQYFGPGTRLTVT.

V and J are TRBV18 and TRBJ2-1; 8 bases map to TRBD1. V trimming: 1 base; J trimming: 5 bases; junction bases outside the gene matches: 4. Germline V gene sequence: CDR1 KGHSH, CDR2 LQKENI. The CDR3 extends over 15 amino acids. In DNA, the CDR3 is TGTGCCAGCTCACCACATGGGACAGGAGACAATGAGCAGTTCTTC. Residues: CASSPHGTGDNEQFF.

The chain employs TRBV2 and TRBJ2-1, with TRBD2 matching 9 bases. With V trimmed by 5 bases and J by 4 bases, 3 bases remained unmatched. The CDR3 consists of 14 residues. CDR1 SNHLY and CDR2 FYNNEI come from the germline V gene. In nucleotides, the CDR3 is TGTGCCAGCAGTTCTAGCGGGGTTTACAATGAGCAGTTCTTC. As protein: CASSSSGVYNEQFF.

The chain combines TRBV19 with TRBJ1-5, with D possibly being TRBD1 (6 bases). Trimming took 3 bases from V and 6 from J, leaving 12 bases between them. The CDR3 extends over 14 amino acids. Germline CDR1 and CDR2: LNHDA and SQIVND (reference sequence). CDR3 in amino acids: CASSMRGERQPQHF. The CDR3 nucleotides are TGTGCCAGTAGTATGAGGGGGGAGCGTCAGCCCCAGCATTTT. Drawing the rest from reference TRBV19 and TRBJ1-5, the complete variable domain is DGGITQSPKYLFRKEGQNVTLSCEQNLNHDAMYWYRQDPGQGLRLIYYSQIVNDFQKGDIAEGYSVSREKKESFPLTVTSAQKNPTAFYLCASSMRGERQPQHFGDGTRLSIL.

CDR3 DNA sequence: TGCAGTGCCAGTATCGGCGATGGCTACACCTTC. This gives the protein CSASIGDGYTF. The chain links TRBV20-1 to TRBJ1-2; D unresolved. CDR1 and CDR2 from the germline V gene are DFQATT and SNEGSKA (reference sequence). The CDR3 totals 11 residues. Trimming left V 6 bases short and J 6 bases short, with 11 bases between.

The CDR3: CASSQDLAGGGTDTQYF. CDR3 nucleotides: TGTGCCAGCAGCCAAGATTTAGCGGGAGGCGGGACAGATACGCAGTATTTT. The chain is built from TRBV4-2 and TRBJ2-3; 10 bases map to TRBD2. The germline V gene has CDR1 LGHNA and CDR2 YNFKEQ. V was clipped by 0 bases and J by 3 bases; unmatched bases: 6. The CDR3 contains 17 residues.

The V call is TRBV7-9, the J call TRBJ2-7; 11 bases are shared with TRBD1. This CDR3 region has 16 residues. The V and J ends lost 4 bases and 3 bases, in that order; junction bases with no gene match: 8. Germline V CDR1 and CDR2: SEHNR, FQNEAQ (reference sequence). The CDR3 protein is CASSSRTGGGFYEQYF. Written as DNA, the CDR3 is TGTGCCAGCAGCTCCAGGACAGGGGGCGGTTTCTACGAGCAGTACTTC. Full variable domain (outside the CDR3, taken from reference TRBV7-9 and TRBJ2-7): DTGVSQNPRHKITKRGQNVTFRCDPISEHNRLYWYRQTLGQGPEFLTYFQNEAQLEKSRLLSDRFSAERPKGSFSTLEIQRTEQGDSAMYLCASSSRTGGGFYEQYFGPGTRLTVT.

The chain carries TRBV30 and TRBJ2-3, with TRBD1 matching 8 bases. V lost 3 bases, J lost 4 bases, and 3 bases stayed unmatched. The CDR3 has 13 amino acids. CDR1 and CDR2 from the germline V gene are GTSNPN and SVGIG (reference sequence). CDR3: CAWSGQGPDTQYF. In DNA form, the CDR3 reads TGTGCCTGGAGCGGACAGGGACCAGATACGCAGTATTTT.